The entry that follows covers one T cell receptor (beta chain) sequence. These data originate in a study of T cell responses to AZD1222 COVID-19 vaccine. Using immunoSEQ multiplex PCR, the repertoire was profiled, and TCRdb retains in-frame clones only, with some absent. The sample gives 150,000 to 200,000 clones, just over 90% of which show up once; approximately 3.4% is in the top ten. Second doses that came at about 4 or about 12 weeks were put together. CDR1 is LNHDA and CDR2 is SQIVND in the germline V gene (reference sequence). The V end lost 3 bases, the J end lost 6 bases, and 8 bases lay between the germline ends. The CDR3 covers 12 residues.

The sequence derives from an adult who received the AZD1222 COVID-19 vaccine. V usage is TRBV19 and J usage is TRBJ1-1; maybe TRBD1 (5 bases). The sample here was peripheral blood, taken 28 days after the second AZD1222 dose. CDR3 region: CASSIREAEAFF. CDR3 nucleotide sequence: TGTGCCAGTAGTATCAGGGAGGCTGAAGCTTTCTTT.